These T cell receptor beta chains were read from a single sample in a study of T-cell memory formation after mild COVID-19. TCRdb itself ran the 5' RACE reads through MiXCR, one entry per CDR3 protein. The data contain roughly 510,000 distinct CDR3 sequences, 17% of them singletons. The sequencing input was PBMCs or a T cell subset sorted from them (not recorded which). The receptors shown here come from an adult woman who had mild COVID-19 (a few samples of this study predate the infection). Cell type and time point are not known. Both conserved end residues are part of each CDR3. The D gene is left open where the match is weak.

CDR3aa: CSAWILGQGFDEQFF
j_gene: TRBJ2-1
d_gene: TRBD1
v_gene: TRBV20-1

CDR3aa: CASSFYKWTGKSNYGYTF
j_gene: TRBJ1-2
d_gene: TRBD1
v_gene: TRBV5-1

CDR3aa: CASSLRLAELTYEQYF
j_gene: TRBJ2-7
d_gene: TRBD2
v_gene: TRBV5-1

CDR3aa: CAWSTRDSYEQYF
j_gene: TRBJ2-7
d_gene: TRBD1
v_gene: TRBV30

CDR3aa: CASSEFEPPDTQYF
j_gene: TRBJ2-3
d_gene: -
v_gene: TRBV25-1

CDR3aa: CSTGEHSNQPQHF
j_gene: TRBJ1-5
d_gene: -
v_gene: TRBV29-1

CDR3aa: CASSTGMWEETQYF
j_gene: TRBJ2-5
d_gene: -
v_gene: TRBV12-3/TRBV12-4

CDR3aa: CASRMEWNYGYTF
j_gene: TRBJ1-2
d_gene: -
v_gene: TRBV5-1

CDR3aa: CASSLDDRTPTNEKLFF
j_gene: TRBJ1-4
d_gene: -
v_gene: TRBV7-8

CDR3aa: CASSPRQVGEAFF
j_gene: TRBJ1-1
d_gene: -
v_gene: TRBV27

CDR3aa: CASSQDQGLARGETEAFF
j_gene: TRBJ1-1
d_gene: -
v_gene: TRBV4-3

CDR3aa: CASNKIGGDTDTQYF
j_gene: TRBJ2-3
d_gene: -
v_gene: TRBV9

CDR3aa: CSAGLAGVHEQFF
j_gene: TRBJ2-1
d_gene: TRBD2
v_gene: TRBV29-1

CDR3aa: CATSDFGSDQPQHF
j_gene: TRBJ1-5
d_gene: -
v_gene: TRBV24-1

CDR3aa: CASSLPGLAGRNEQFF
j_gene: TRBJ2-1
d_gene: TRBD2
v_gene: TRBV7-2

CDR3aa: CASSKAVGVGAADTQYF
j_gene: TRBJ2-3
d_gene: -
v_gene: TRBV21-1

CDR3aa: CAWSVGGGTEAFF
j_gene: TRBJ1-1
d_gene: -
v_gene: TRBV30

CDR3aa: CSVEGSKNIQYF
j_gene: TRBJ2-4
d_gene: -
v_gene: TRBV29-1

CDR3aa: CASSLTEQGSANYGYTF
j_gene: TRBJ1-2
d_gene: TRBD1
v_gene: TRBV6-6

CDR3aa: CASSSGASGNTIYF
j_gene: TRBJ1-3
d_gene: -
v_gene: TRBV7-2

CDR3aa: CASSISVDNEQFF
j_gene: TRBJ2-1
d_gene: -
v_gene: TRBV19

CDR3aa: CASSETGSSYEQYF
j_gene: TRBJ2-7
d_gene: -
v_gene: TRBV25-1

CDR3aa: CASSQRGGTDTQYF
j_gene: TRBJ2-3
d_gene: -
v_gene: TRBV4-3

CDR3aa: CASSEDTDYDYEQYF
j_gene: TRBJ2-7
d_gene: -
v_gene: TRBV6-1